These T cell receptor beta chains were read from a single sample in a study of cytomegalovirus exposure and HLA in healthy donors. Clones were sequenced by immunoSEQ multiplex PCR, and TCRdb holds only the in-frame ones, with some missing. The sample records roughly 98,000 clones, about 81% being singletons. The sample was PBMCs. The receptors derive from a man aged 35 to 55 in good health and CMV-seronegative. Both conserved end residues are part of each CDR3. The order of the fields is clone size, V gene, D gene, J gene, CDR3 protein, CDR3 DNA. A D gene is named only where the DNA matches it firmly. Clone size, where shown, is once, few, many, or a class for clones that have expanded.

>NA|TRBV30|TRBD1|TRBJ1-6
CAWDRGNYNSPLHF
TGTGCCTGGGACAGGGGAAACTATAATTCACCCCTCCACTTT
>once|TRBV7-9|TRBD1|TRBJ2-4
CASSPLSILGGGNIQYF
TGTGCCAGCAGCCCCCTTTCTATACTAGGGGGCGGTAACATTCAGTACTTC
>once|TRBV5-1|NA|TRBJ1-1
CASSLDGLNTEAFF
TGCGCCAGCAGTTTGGACGGTTTGAACACTGAAGCTTTCTTT
>NA|TRBV21-1|NA|TRBJ1-4
CASAVAYEKLFF
TGTGCCAGCGCGGTAGCCTACGAAAAACTGTTTTTT
>NA|TRBV19|TRBD2|TRBJ2-7
CATAPRGGTSGKGGSYEQYF
TGTGCCACCGCCCCGAGAGGCGGGACTAGCGGTAAAGGCGGCTCCTACGAGCAGTACTTC
>NA|TRBV18|NA|TRBJ1-2
CASSPGQGTTNYGYTF
TGTGCCAGCTCACCGGGCCAGGGGACAACTAACTATGGCTACACCTTC
>NA|TRBV4-1|NA|TRBJ2-5
CASSVRGALGETQYF
TGCGCCAGCAGCGTCCGGGGGGCCTTGGGTGAGACCCAGTACTTC
>NA|TRBV10-3|TRBD2|TRBJ2-7
CAISEVSGGAYEQYF
TGTGCCATCAGTGAGGTTAGCGGGGGGGCCTACGAGCAGTACTTC
>NA|TRBV25-1|NA|TRBJ1-5
CASSAKGGLGNQPQHF
TGTGCCAGCAGTGCAAAAGGGGGTTTGGGCAATCAGCCCCAGCATTTT
>once|TRBV5-1|NA|TRBJ2-1
CASSLKGPAEDEQFF
TGCGCCAGCAGCTTGAAGGGGCCCGCTGAGGATGAGCAGTTCTTC
>NA|TRBV2|NA|TRBJ2-2
CAGLSRSYTGELFF
TGTGCCGGCCTAAGTAGGAGTTACACCGGGGAGCTGTTTTTT
>NA|TRBV18|NA|TRBJ1-5
CASSPRGPPSPQHF
TGTGCCAGCTCACCAAGGGGCCCCCCATCACCCCAGCATTTT
>NA|TRBV10-1|NA|TRBJ2-5
CASSGTGGETQYF
TGCGCCAGCAGTGGAACCGGGGGAGAGACCCAGTACTTC
>once|TRBV29-1|TRBD2|TRBJ2-5
CSAGTIQETQYF
TGCAGCGCTGGGACTATCCAAGAGACCCAGTACTTC
>NA|TRBV15|TRBD2|TRBJ2-7
CATQDSGVSYEQYF
TGTGCCACCCAGGATAGCGGGGTTTCCTACGAGCAGTACTTC
>NA|TRBV10-3|TRBD2|TRBJ2-5
CATTGLAGGPGETQYF
TGTGCCACCACCGGACTAGCGGGGGGGCCGGGAGAGACCCAGTACTTC
>NA|TRBV5-4|NA|TRBJ1-1
CASSSTGRAGAFF
TGTGCCAGCAGCTCAACCGGACGGGCGGGAGCTTTCTTT
>few|TRBV13|TRBD1|TRBJ1-2
CASSSGTGGFGYTF
TGTGCCAGCAGCTCCGGGACAGGGGGCTTTGGCTACACCTTC
>NA|TRBV18|TRBD1|TRBJ2-1
CASSPNRGTYNEQFF
TGTGCCAGCTCACCGAACAGGGGGACCTACAATGAGCAGTTCTTC
>few|TRBV7-9|NA|TRBJ2-1
CASNRVHEQFF
TGTGCCAGCAACCGGGTCCATGAGCAGTTCTTC
>NA|TRBV28|NA|TRBJ1-2
CASSKSTERSAYDGYTF
TGTGCCAGCAGTAAGTCGACAGAACGTAGTGCGTATGATGGCTACACCTTC
>NA|TRBV10-3|NA|TRBJ1-6
CAISGAIRNSPLHF
TGTGCCATCAGTGGGGCCATCAGGAATTCACCCCTCCACTTT
>NA|TRBV6-4|NA|TRBJ1-2
CASSTGGLDVYGYTF
TGTGCCAGCAGTACGGGAGGCTTGGATGTCTATGGCTACACCTTC
>NA|TRBV28|NA|TRBJ2-7
CASRPPGPRGYEQYF
TGTGCCAGCAGACCACCGGGACCTAGGGGGTACGAGCAGTACTTC
>NA|TRBV6-1|TRBD1|TRBJ2-7
CASSELDRIYEQYF
TGTGCCAGCAGTGAATTGGACAGGATCTACGAGCAGTACTTC
>NA|TRBV29-1|NA|TRBJ1-1
CSVEDLLRVGTEAFF
TGCAGCGTTGAAGATCTGCTCAGGGTGGGCACTGAAGCTTTCTTT
>few|TRBV10-3|TRBD1|TRBJ2-7
CAITLDRGSYEQYF
TGTGCCATCACGTTGGACAGGGGATCCTACGAGCAGTACTTC
>few|TRBV5-1|TRBD2|TRBJ2-3
CASRRTSGGASDTQYF
TGCGCCAGCAGGCGGACTAGCGGGGGGGCATCGGATACGCAGTATTTT
>NA|TRBV2|NA|TRBJ2-1
CASSGLNEQFF
TGTGCCAGCAGTGGACTCAATGAGCAGTTCTTC
>once|TRBV10-2|NA|TRBJ2-2
CASMTRGGIGTGELFF
TGCGCCAGCATGACCCGCGGGGGCATAGGGACCGGGGAGCTGTTTTTT
>NA|TRBV5-6|NA|TRBJ1-2
CASSLGQPVYGYTF
TGTGCCAGCAGCTTGGGACAGCCCGTCTATGGCTACACCTTC
>NA|TRBV5-5|TRBD1|TRBJ1-1
CASSPGDRVRTEAFF
TGTGCCAGCAGCCCCGGGGACAGGGTGAGAACTGAAGCTTTCTTT
>NA|TRBV5-1|TRBD1|TRBJ1-2
CASSSGTGNYGYTF
TGCGCCAGCAGCTCCGGGACAGGGAACTATGGCTACACCTTC
>NA|TRBV5-1|TRBD1|TRBJ1-4
CASSLGQGNYEKLFF
TGCGCCAGCAGCTTGGGACAGGGAAATTATGAAAAACTGTTTTTT
>NA|TRBV30|NA|TRBJ2-2
CAWSVRRGTGELFF
TGTGCCTGGAGTGTGAGGCGGGGTACCGGGGAGCTGTTTTTT
>NA|TRBV11-2|NA|TRBJ1-6
CASSLDGGYNSPLHF
TGTGCCAGCAGCTTAGATGGAGGCTATAATTCACCCCTCCACTTT
>NA|TRBV23-1|TRBD1|TRBJ1-5
CASSIPGQGGGCRNQPQHF
TGCGCCAGCAGTATACCGGGACAGGGAGGGGGGTGCAGGAATCAGCCCCAGCATTTT
>NA|TRBV28|NA|TRBJ2-2
CASEKFTGELFF
TGTGCCAGCGAGAAATTCACCGGGGAGCTGTTTTTT
>NA|TRBV5-6|TRBD1|TRBJ1-4
CASSASGQGGEKLFF
TGTGCCAGCAGCGCCTCGGGACAGGGAGGTGAAAAACTGTTTTTT
>few|TRBV15|NA|TRBJ1-2
CATREGGDPYGYTF
TGTGCCACCAGGGAGGGGGGGGACCCCTATGGCTACACCTTC
>NA|TRBV5-4|TRBD1|TRBJ2-7
CASSGRDRGNYEQYF
TGTGCCAGCAGCGGCCGGGACAGGGGGAACTACGAGCAGTACTTC
>NA|TRBV27|NA|TRBJ2-2
CASSLSFSGVYTGELFF
TGTGCCAGCAGTTTATCGTTTTCAGGGGTGTACACCGGGGAGCTGTTTTTT
>NA|TRBV6-6|NA|TRBJ2-5
CASSYSTDKETQYF
TGTGCCAGCAGTTACTCGACAGACAAAGAGACCCAGTACTTC
>NA|TRBV28|TRBD1|TRBJ1-6
CASSSASGTDNSPLHF
TGTGCCAGCAGTTCCGCCTCCGGGACAGATAATTCACCCCTCCACTTT
>NA|TRBV19|NA|TRBJ2-7
CASSIDGPGTSRYEQYF
TGTGCCAGTAGTATAGATGGACCCGGGACTTCCCGCTACGAGCAGTACTTC
>few|TRBV6-1|NA|TRBJ2-7
CASSEAGHVYEQYF
TGTGCCAGCAGTGAAGCAGGACACGTCTACGAGCAGTACTTC
>NA|TRBV7-2|TRBD2|TRBJ2-5
CASSRPRLAGRQYQETQYF
TGTGCCAGCAGCCGACCTCGACTAGCGGGGAGGCAGTACCAAGAGACCCAGTACTTC
>NA|TRBV10-3|NA|TRBJ1-2
CAISEGNEGYTF
TGTGCCATCAGTGAGGGTAATGAGGGCTACACCTTC
>NA|TRBV2|TRBD1|TRBJ2-7
CASSGDRDEQYF
TGTGCCAGCAGTGGCGACAGGGACGAGCAGTACTTC